These 10 T cell receptor beta chains were sequenced from one sample in a study of shared clonotypes between healthy human individuals. Sequencing was performed with immunoSEQ multiplex PCR; in TCRdb, only in-frame clones are kept and a portion is missing. The table records more than 600,000 clones, 90% to 95% of them present only once. The naive CD8 subset, CD45RO-negative cells positively selected for CCR7, excluded terminally differentiated effector memory CD45RA+ cells. Sequencing input: naive CD8+ T cells sorted from blood. The source of these receptors is a man aged 25-45 years in good health.

The chain carries TRBV9 and TRBJ2-1; 9 nucleotides align to TRBD1. This CDR3 is built from 15 residues. V was pared by 3 bases and J by 6 bases, with 7 bases of the junction left unmatched. Germline V lookup: CDR1 SGDLS, CDR2 YYNGEE. The CDR3 nucleotides read TGTGCCAGCAGCGCGACAGGGGGGAGCTCCAATGAGCAGTTCTTC. Its translation is CASSATGGSSNEQFF. Full variable domain (outside the CDR3, taken from reference TRBV9 and TRBJ2-1): DSGVTQTPKHLITATGQRVTLRCSPRSGDLSVYWYQQSLDQGLQFLIQYYNGEERAKGNILERFSAQQFPDLHSELNLSSLELGDSALYFCASSATGGSSNEQFFGPGTRLTVL.

This clone was observed once. V gene TRBV11-3 combines with J gene TRBJ2-3; 13 bases match TRBD2. V shed 5 bases, J shed 3 bases, and the junction held 8 bases outside the gene matches. The CDR3 sequence is 17 residues long. In germline, CDR1 is SGHNT, CDR2 YENEEA. CDR3 sequence reads: CASSPTSGRARTDTQYF. In nucleotides, the CDR3 is TGTGCCAGCAGCCCAACTAGCGGGAGGGCCCGTACAGATACGCAGTATTTT.

This clone was detected only once. The gene calls are TRBV13 and TRBJ2-7; 11 bases are shared with TRBD2. The CDR3 extends over 15 amino acids. The trim removed 1 base at V and 6 bases at J, leaving 5 bases unmatched. The germline V gene has CDR1 PRHDT and CDR2 FYEKMQ (reference sequence). DNA for the CDR3: TGTGCCAGCAGCTTAGCAGGGCTAGCGGGAGGCGAGCAGTACTTC. Translation: CASSLAGLAGGEQYF.

This clone showed up just once. The V call is TRBV6-4, the J call TRBJ1-2, with unresolved D. Trimming pared 3 bases from V and 8 bases from J, leaving 16 bases between. The CDR3 contains 14 residues. CDR1 is MRHNA and CDR2 is SNTAGT in the germline V gene. CDR3 residues: CASSETEGVTGYTF. The CDR3 nucleotides read TGTGCCAGCAGTGAGACGGAGGGCGTGACGGGCTACACCTTC.

J is TRBJ2-1 and V is TRBV2, with TRBD2 identical over 14 bases. The CDR3 loop spans 19 amino acids. Germline lookup yields CDR1 SNHLY and CDR2 FYNNEI. With 1 base clipped from V and 9 bases from J, the junction kept 14 bases outside the gene matches. The CDR3 loop reads CASSEGFGTSGRGEGEQFF. DNA for the CDR3: TGTGCCAGCAGTGAAGGCTTCGGGACTAGCGGGAGAGGTGAAGGTGAGCAGTTCTTC.

The table lists this clone with a count of one. This chain joins TRBV29-1 and TRBJ2-1; 15 nucleotides match TRBD2. Germline-derived CDR1 and CDR2 are SQVTM and ANQGSEA. This CDR3 has 15 residues. J was trimmed by 8 bases and V by 3 bases; bases with no gene match: 5. The CDR3 DNA reads as TGCAGCGTTGATGGGACTAGCGGGAGGTCCGATGAGCAGTTCTTC. Protein product: CSVDGTSGRSDEQFF.

This chain connects TRBV11-3 to TRBJ2-1; TRBD2 matches at 14 bases. There are 16 residues in the CDR3. Germline CDR1 and CDR2: SGHNT and YENEEA. The V segment lost 4 bases and the J segment 9 bases; nucleotides outside the gene matches: 8. CDR3 coding DNA: TGTGCCAGCAGCTCGCGATCGGGACTAGCGGGAGCTGAGCAGTTCTTC. This codes for CASSSRSGLAGAEQFF.

This chain connects TRBV7-9 to TRBJ1-2; no firm D call. Looked up from germline, CDR1 is SEHNR and CDR2 is FQNEAQ (reference sequence). There are 13 residues in the CDR3. CDR3 sequence: CAASTERGDGYTF. The CDR3 nucleotides are TGTGCAGCTAGCACAGAAAGAGGCGATGGCTACACCTTC.

The CDR3 DNA sequence: TGTGCCAGCAGCTTTTTGTCCACCGGGGAGCTGTTTTTT. Protein sequence: CASSFLSTGELFF. The chain joins TRBV7-9 to TRBJ2-2; D is ambiguous. CDR3 length equals 13 residues. CDR1 is SEHNR, CDR2 FQNEAQ, per germline (reference sequence). Trimming took 3 bases from V and 4 from J, leaving 6 bases between them.

This clone appeared once. This rearrangement joins TRBV27 to TRBJ2-2; possibly TRBD1 or TRBD2 for D (6 bases each). The germline gives CDR1 MNHEY, CDR2 SMNVEV (reference sequence). Deletions cut 5 bases from V and 4 bases from J, with 14 bases between. This CDR3 contains 15 residues. CDR3 sequence reads: CASSPRWGATGELFF. The CDR3 bases are TGTGCCAGCAGTCCCCGTTGGGGGGCCACCGGGGAGCTGTTTTTT.